This paragraph covers one TCR beta chain sequence. Its target is not known. TCRdb processed the 5' RACE reads anew with MiXCR; each CDR3 protein has one entry. The table lists about 61,000 distinct CDR3 sequences, 10% to 14% of them singletons. Germline CDR1 WSHSY, CDR2 SAAADI. This CDR3 is built from 15 residues. V shed 8 bases and J 3 bases; nucleotides not matched to a gene: 10. This entry is derived from a study of early T cells in non-severe SARS-CoV-2 infection. Background on the study: The study sequenced bulk RNA from unsorted whole blood, with chains unpaired.

Whole-study results and caveats: Matches to VDJdb favored anti-spike CD8 responses and missed private and CD4 specificities.

The TCR comes from an adult who was a healthcare worker with PCR-confirmed SARS-CoV-2 infection or an uninfected control (not recorded which). The chain employs TRBV10-2 and TRBJ2-3, with TRBD1 identical over 8 bases. Sequencing was done on a sample of whole blood. The CDR3 reads CASSTGGIRTDTQYF. The CDR3 bases are TGCGCCAGCTCTACAGGGGGAATTCGGACAGATACGCAGTATTTT.